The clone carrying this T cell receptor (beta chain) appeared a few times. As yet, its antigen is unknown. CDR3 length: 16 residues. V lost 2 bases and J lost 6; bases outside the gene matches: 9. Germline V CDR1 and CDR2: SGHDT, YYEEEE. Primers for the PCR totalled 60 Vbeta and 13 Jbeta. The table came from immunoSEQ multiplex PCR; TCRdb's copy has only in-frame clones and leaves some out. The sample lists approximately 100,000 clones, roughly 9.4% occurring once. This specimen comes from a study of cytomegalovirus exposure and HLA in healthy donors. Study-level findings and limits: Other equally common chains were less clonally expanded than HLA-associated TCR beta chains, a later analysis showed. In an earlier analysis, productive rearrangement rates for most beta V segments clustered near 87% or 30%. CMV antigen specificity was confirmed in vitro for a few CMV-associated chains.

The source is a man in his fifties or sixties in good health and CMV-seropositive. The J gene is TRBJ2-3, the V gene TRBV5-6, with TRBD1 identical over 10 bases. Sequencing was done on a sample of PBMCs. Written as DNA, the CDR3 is TGTGCCAGCAGCTTCCGACGACAGGGGGCATATGATACGCAGTATTTT. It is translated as CASSFRRQGAYDTQYF.